Listed below are T cell receptor beta chains from one sample, sequenced in a study of human T cells and chemical hapten exposure. In TCRdb, the RACE reads were re-called with MiXCR into one record per CDR3 protein. The table includes roughly 53,000 distinct CDR3 sequences, over 9.5% detected once. This specimen consisted of whole blood, obtained in connection with sensitization to the hapten diphenylcyclopropenone (DPC). These receptors originate from a woman aged 40 to 50 with alopecia areata. Some clones in this sample may be carry-over from other donors' samples. Both conserved end residues are part of each CDR3.

J | V | CDR3
TRBJ2-2 | TRBV6-5 | CASSRDGENTGELFF
TRBJ2-2 | TRBV11-2 | CASSPGTSKAGELFF
TRBJ2-3 | TRBV7-6 | CASSLIPGLAGGPSTDTQYF
TRBJ2-3 | TRBV20-1 | CSAAAGLDKGDTQYF
TRBJ1-4 | TRBV9 | CASSVGGNEKLFF
TRBJ1-1 | TRBV6-5 | CASSFRVGTEAFF
TRBJ1-3 | TRBV10-3 | CAISELPGTGIQAGNTIYF
TRBJ2-3 | TRBV11-2 | CASRRPGRGIGTDTQYF
TRBJ1-1 | TRBV7-6 | CASSFGQGAWGNTEAFF
TRBJ1-1 | TRBV6-5 | CASSLAVATEAFF
TRBJ1-1 | TRBV11-1 | CASSSSYAGQAEAFF
TRBJ1-4 | TRBV30 | CAWSRQLEKLFF
TRBJ1-5 | TRBV6-2/TRBV6-3 | CASSYPGGNQPQHF
TRBJ2-1 | TRBV5-1 | CASSLGEYNEQFF
TRBJ1-1 | TRBV6-2/TRBV6-3 | CASNPQENTEAFF
TRBJ1-4 | TRBV5-4 | CASSLLGASTNEKLFF
TRBJ1-1 | TRBV30 | CAWRRPGGWDTEAFF
TRBJ2-5 | TRBV4-3 | CASSQVGPWTGGMETQYF
TRBJ2-3 | TRBV24-1 | CATGRGSTDTQYF
TRBJ1-1 | TRBV9 | CASSVEGVRGNTEAFF
TRBJ2-1 | TRBV9 | CASSVFASGVDEQFF
TRBJ2-2 | TRBV20-1 | CSAPGQGGKNTGELFF
TRBJ2-7 | TRBV7-2 | CASSPSHLKRDEQYF
TRBJ2-3 | TRBV20-1 | CSAGLAGGPTDTQYF
TRBJ2-5 | TRBV7-2 | CASSLSGAQVETQYF
TRBJ2-2 | TRBV4-2 | CASSQRGGRTGELFF
TRBJ2-4 | TRBV3-1 | CASSPGRTNIQYF
TRBJ1-1 | TRBV4-1 | CASSQGRARGVAEAFF
TRBJ2-2 | TRBV24-1 | CATQEAAMKTGELFF
TRBJ1-5 | TRBV6-2/TRBV6-3 | CASSDGRPQHF
TRBJ2-3 | TRBV7-2 | CASSLDLREDTQYF
TRBJ1-2 | TRBV5-1 | CASSTTGNYGYTF